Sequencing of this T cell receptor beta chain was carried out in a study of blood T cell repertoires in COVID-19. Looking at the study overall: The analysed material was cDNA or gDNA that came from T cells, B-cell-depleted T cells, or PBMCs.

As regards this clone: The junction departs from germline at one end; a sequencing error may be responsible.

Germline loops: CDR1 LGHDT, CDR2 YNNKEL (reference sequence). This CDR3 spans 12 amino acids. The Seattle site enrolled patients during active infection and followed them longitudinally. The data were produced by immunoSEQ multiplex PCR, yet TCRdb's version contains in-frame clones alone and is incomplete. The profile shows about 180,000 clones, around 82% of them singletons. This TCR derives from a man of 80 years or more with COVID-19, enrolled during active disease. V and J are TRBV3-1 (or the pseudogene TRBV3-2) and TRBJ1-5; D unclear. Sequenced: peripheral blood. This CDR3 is CASSHAGLPKHF. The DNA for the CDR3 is TGTGCCAGCAGCCATGCTGGACTGCCCAAGCATTTT.